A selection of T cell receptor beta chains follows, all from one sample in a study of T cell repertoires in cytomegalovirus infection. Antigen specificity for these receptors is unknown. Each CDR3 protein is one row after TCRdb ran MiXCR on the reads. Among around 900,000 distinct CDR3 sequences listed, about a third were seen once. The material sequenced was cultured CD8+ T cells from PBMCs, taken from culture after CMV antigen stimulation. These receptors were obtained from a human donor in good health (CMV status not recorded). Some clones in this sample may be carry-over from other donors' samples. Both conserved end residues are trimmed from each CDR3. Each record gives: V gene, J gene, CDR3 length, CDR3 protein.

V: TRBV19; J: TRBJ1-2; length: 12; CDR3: ASSIGTLEYGYT
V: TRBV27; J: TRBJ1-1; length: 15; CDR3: ASRESGDRVLNTEAF
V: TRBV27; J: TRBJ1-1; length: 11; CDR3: ASTASKYTEAF
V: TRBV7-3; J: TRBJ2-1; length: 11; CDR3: ASSLTNWDEQF
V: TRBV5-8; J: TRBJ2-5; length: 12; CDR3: ASSLGKYQETQY
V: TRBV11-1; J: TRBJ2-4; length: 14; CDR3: ASSTRDGVAKNIQY
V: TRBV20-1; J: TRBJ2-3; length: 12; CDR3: SATVRGAEDTQY
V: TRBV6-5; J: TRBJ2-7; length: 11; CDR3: ASREGHLYEQY
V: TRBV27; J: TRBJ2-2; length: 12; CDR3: ASSWTEGTGELF
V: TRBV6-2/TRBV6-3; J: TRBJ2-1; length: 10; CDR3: ASSYSGQGQF
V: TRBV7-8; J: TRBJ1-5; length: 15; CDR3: ASSLVNGLGAGQPQH